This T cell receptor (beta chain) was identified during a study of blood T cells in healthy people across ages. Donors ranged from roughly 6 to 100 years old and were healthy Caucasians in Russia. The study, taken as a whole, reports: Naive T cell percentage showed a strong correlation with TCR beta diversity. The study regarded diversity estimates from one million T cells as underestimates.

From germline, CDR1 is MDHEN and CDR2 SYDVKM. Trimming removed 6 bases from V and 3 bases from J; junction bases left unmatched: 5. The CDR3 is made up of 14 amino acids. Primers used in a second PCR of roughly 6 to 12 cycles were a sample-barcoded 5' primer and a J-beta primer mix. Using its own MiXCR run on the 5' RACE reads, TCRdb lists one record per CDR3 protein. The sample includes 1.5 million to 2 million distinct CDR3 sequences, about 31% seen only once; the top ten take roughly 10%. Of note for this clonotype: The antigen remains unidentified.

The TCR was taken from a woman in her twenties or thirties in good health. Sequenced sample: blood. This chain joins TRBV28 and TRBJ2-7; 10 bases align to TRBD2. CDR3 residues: CASRASGGLYEQYF. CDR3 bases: TGTGCCAGCAGAGCTAGCGGGGGACTCTACGAGCAGTACTTC.